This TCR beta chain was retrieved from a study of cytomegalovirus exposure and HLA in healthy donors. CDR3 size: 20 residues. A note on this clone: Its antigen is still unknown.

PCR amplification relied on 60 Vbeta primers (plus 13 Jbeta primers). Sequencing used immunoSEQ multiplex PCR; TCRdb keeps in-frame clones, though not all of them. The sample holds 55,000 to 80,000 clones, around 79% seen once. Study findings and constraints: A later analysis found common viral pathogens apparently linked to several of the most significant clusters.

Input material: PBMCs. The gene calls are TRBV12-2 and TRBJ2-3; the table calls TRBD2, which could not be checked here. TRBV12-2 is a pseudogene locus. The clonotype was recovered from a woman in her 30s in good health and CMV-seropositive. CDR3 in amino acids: CASRLASPQLAGPITDTQYF. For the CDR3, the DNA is TGTGCAAGTCGCTTAGCGTCCCCCCAGCTAGCGGGTCCCATCACAGATACGCAGTATTTT.